These 20 T cell receptor beta chains were sequenced from one sample in a study of T cell clonality in common variable immunodeficiency (dated by TCRdb to about 2015). No antigen has been identified for these receptors. The library relied on the immunoSEQ multiplex PCR assay. TCRdb's version of the immuneACCESS table is confined to in-frame rearrangements and falls short of the full clone set. An unresolved V gene accounts for under half of the shortfall where checked; the remainder is of unknown origin. Here the sample lists under 40,000 clones, none seen once only. The ten largest clones represent more than 4.5% of the sample. The investigation overall reported the following: Reportedly, TCRbeta sequences from CVID had fewer deletions and N-nucleotide insertions, and highly modified clones with 13 or more V deletions were absent from CVID.

The sequenced material came from peripheral blood mononuclear cells. Receptors originate from a human donor with common variable immunodeficiency.

On this clone itself: The DNA ends 3 residues before the CDR3 does, and the rest of the CDR3 is filled in from the germline J gene. V gene TRBV7-2 combines with J gene TRBJ2-2, with TRBD1 as a possible D gene (6 bases). V shed 5 bases and J shed 8 bases, with 18 bases lying between them. This CDR3 spans 15 amino acids. Germline CDR1 and CDR2: SGHTA and FQGNSA. CDR3 bases read: TGTGCCAGCAGCACCTCCGGGACACGTCCGGGGGAG. It translates to CASSTSGTRPGE. The CDR3, in full, reads CASSTSGTRPGELFF.

Turning to this clone: Read coverage stops 3 residues before the CDR3 terminus; the germline J gene supplies the remainder. The chain recombines TRBV6-4 with TRBJ2-3; 7 bases line up with TRBD2. The germline CDR1 and CDR2 sequences are MRHNA and SNTAGT. The CDR3 extends over 19 amino acids. V lost 0 bases to trimming and J lost 8 bases; unmatched junction nucleotides: 20. The CDR3 reads CASSDSMWPSGAPRGTQYF. The CDR3 bases that were read are TGTGCCAGCAGTGACTCGATGTGGCCCAGCGGGGCCCCTCGGGGTACG.

Of note for this clone: From the germline J gene comes the end of the CDR3, since the read stops 3 residues before it. The genes are TRBV19 and TRBJ1-2, with 10 positions matching TRBD1. CDR3 length equals 15 residues. The germline gives CDR1 LNHDA, CDR2 SQIVND (reference sequence). The part of the CDR3 DNA that was read is TGTGCCAGTAGTATCCGCGACAGGGGGCGACGGGGC. This gives the protein CASSIRDRGRRG. The entire CDR3 is CASSIRDRGRRGYTF.

This clone was counted at least ten times. The CDR3 end is not reached by the read, which stops 3 residues before it; the germline J gene fills it in. The chain links TRBV30 to TRBJ2-4; 11 positions agree with TRBD1. J lost 5 bases, V lost 2 bases, and 8 bases had no gene match. The CDR3 is 16 amino acids. CDR1 is GTSNPN, CDR2 SVGIG, per germline (reference sequence). The CDR3 protein is CAWSIGTGGLQNIQYF. CDR3 bases read: TGTGCCTGGAGTATCGGGACAGGGGGACTTCAAAACATT.

There are a few counts of this clone. The read finishes 3 residues shy of the CDR3 end, and the germline J gene is used to complete it. This chain connects TRBV2 to TRBJ1-6; D gene uncertain. V dropped 10 bases and J dropped 7 bases, with 20 bases sitting between them. Looked up from germline, CDR1 is SNHLY and CDR2 is FYNNEI. The CDR3 spans 15 residues. This CDR3 reads CATASIRGTNSPLHF. Incomplete CDR3 DNA: TGTGCCACCGCATCGATCCGGGGAACAAATTCACCC.

This clone is classed as medium-sized (0.01 to 0.1%). The read ends 3 residues early relative to the CDR3; the germline J gene fills the gap. J is TRBJ1-1 and V is TRBV4-1; unclear D gene. V was shortened by 5 bases and J by 7 bases, with 14 bases between the two germline ends. This CDR3 has 13 residues. CDR1 MGHRA and CDR2 YSYEKL come from the germline V gene. The covered CDR3 bases are TGCGCCAGCAGCGGTGCAGACTCTCTTGAA. It yields the protein CASSGADSLE. The CDR3 reads in full as CASSGADSLEAFF.

A note on this clone: The CDR3 extends 3 residues past the end of the read, so its final part is completed from the germline J gene. The chain carries TRBV5-1 and TRBJ1-1; no definite D call. The ends were cut back, 2 bases at V and 1 base at J, with 6 bases in the middle. The CDR3 loop spans 13 amino acids. Germline V gives CDR1 SGHRS, CDR2 YFSETQ. The sequenced part of the CDR3 DNA is TGCGCCAGCAGCTTCAGCGGGAACACTGAA. Protein: CASSFSGNTE. The CDR3 in full is CASSFSGNTEAFF.

About this clone itself: The read comes to an end 3 residues before the CDR3 does, leaving the germline J gene to fill in the end. The chain employs TRBV19 and TRBJ1-5; 8 bases agree with TRBD1. Germline loops: CDR1 LNHDA, CDR2 SQIVND (reference sequence). The trim removed 6 bases at V and 0 bases at J, leaving 7 bases unmatched. The CDR3 is 16 amino acids. This chain's CDR3 is CASRGQGSGSNQPQHF. The CDR3 DNA, read in part, is TGTGCCAGTAGAGGACAGGGTTCGGGTAGCAATCAGCCC. The full variable domain, in which reference TRBV19 and TRBJ1-5 provide the parts outside the CDR3, is DGGITQSPKYLFRKEGQNVTLSCEQNLNHDAMYWYRQDPGQGLRLIYYSQIVNDFQKGDIAEGYSVSREKKESFPLTVTSAQKNPTAFYLCASRGQGSGSNQPQHFGDGTRLSIL.

For this clone: Read data end 3 residues before the CDR3 end; the end is taken from the germline J gene. The genes are TRBV30 and TRBJ1-2; D possibly corresponds to TRBD1 (6 bases). V lost 5 bases to trimming and J lost 2 bases, with 15 bases between them. The CDR3 runs to 14 residues. Germline V gene data show CDR1 as GTSNPN and CDR2 as SVGIG (reference sequence). The DNA read from the CDR3 is TGTGCCTGGGTAATAGGGGGTACGAACTATGGC. This gives the protein CAWVIGGTNYG. The full CDR3 protein reads CAWVIGGTNYGYTF.

This clone was picked up a small number of times. Read sequence stops 3 residues before the CDR3 end, and the germline J gene provides the missing end. The gene calls are TRBV7-2 and TRBJ1-2; D not certain. Trimming took off 5 bases at V and 4 bases at J, with 14 bases between the two ends. Germline lookup yields CDR1 SGHTA and CDR2 FQGNSA. The CDR3 extends over 14 amino acids. CDR3 region: CASSPEAGGYGYTF. The sequenced part of the CDR3 DNA is TGTGCCAGCAGCCCAGAAGCGGGAGGCTATGGC. Based on the CDR3 plus reference TRBV7-2 and TRBJ1-2, the full variable domain is GAGVSQSPSNKVTEKGKDVELRCDPISGHTALYWYRQSLGQGLEFLIYFQGNSAPDKSGLPSDRFSAERTGGSVSTLTIQRTQQEDSAVYLCASSPEAGGYGYTFGSGTRLTVV.

Of note for this clone: The read falls 3 residues short of the CDR3 end, and the missing part is taken from the germline J gene. The gene calls are TRBV10-1 and TRBJ2-1; TRBD2 matches at 9 bases. CDR1 WNHNN and CDR2 SYGVQD come from the germline V gene (reference sequence). This CDR3 spans 14 amino acids. The V segment lost 6 bases and the J segment 4 bases; nucleotides outside the gene matches: 4. The covered CDR3 bases are TGCGCCAGCAGCGAGCGGGGGGTATACAATGAG. Translation gives CASSERGVYNE. The complete CDR3 reads CASSERGVYNEQFF.

This clone was seen more than once but under ten times. At one end the junction does not follow the germline gene, possibly because of a read error. The CDR3 is cut off 3 residues early in the read; its end comes from the germline J gene. The gene calls are TRBV7-9 and TRBJ1-1; TRBD1 matches at 7 bases. Germline assignment: CDR1 SEHNR and CDR2 FQNEAQ (reference sequence). The CDR3 consists of 13 residues. This CDR3 is CSSSQRQGSEAFF. The part of the CDR3 DNA that was read is TGTTCCAGCAGCCAAAGACAGGGTAGTGAA.

As regards this clone: The read gets to within 3 residues of the CDR3 end, and the germline J gene fills in the rest. The chain links TRBV19 to TRBJ1-1; possible D gene TRBD1, 6 bases. Trimming shortened V by 3 bases and J by 6 bases, and 17 bases separated the two germline ends. CDR1 LNHDA and CDR2 SQIVND come from the germline V gene (reference sequence). The CDR3 length is 15 residues. The chain's CDR3 is CASSIGTQGYAEAFF. The covered CDR3 bases are TGTGCCAGTAGTATTGGGACACAAGGCTATGCTGAA.

A remark on this clone: The CDR3 end is not reached by the read, which stops 3 residues before it; the germline J gene fills it in. The chain is built from TRBV18 and TRBJ1-1, with TRBD1 matching 9 bases. This CDR3 comprises 15 residues. CDR1 and CDR2 from the germline V gene are KGHSH and LQKENI. The junction had 6 bases not matched to a gene; V was cut back by 2 bases and J by 5 bases. The CDR3 DNA, read in part, is TGTGCCAGCTCACCAATTGGACAGGGGAAGACTGAA. Encoded protein: CASSPIGQGKTE. The complete CDR3 protein is CASSPIGQGKTEAFF.

This clone has a handful of counts. The CDR3 is cut off 3 residues early in the read; its end comes from the germline J gene. This rearrangement joins TRBV7-2 to TRBJ2-7, with TRBD2 identical over 8 bases. Germline CDR1 SGHTA, CDR2 FQGNSA. J gave up 2 bases and V 3 bases, and 6 bases lay outside the gene matches. This CDR3 comprises 15 residues. The CDR3: CASSLQNGGAYEQYF. Partial CDR3 DNA: TGTGCCAGCAGCTTGCAGAACGGGGGGGCCTACGAG.

This clone was recorded at least ten times. The sequence runs out 3 residues before the end of the CDR3; the remainder is reconstructed from the germline J gene. J is TRBJ1-2 and V is TRBV14; D is perhaps TRBD1 (6 bases). This CDR3 is 15 amino acids long. Germline V gives CDR1 SGHDN, CDR2 FVKESK. V lost 2 bases to trimming and J lost 0 bases, with 10 bases between them. CDR3 sequence: CASSQTGPANYGYTF. The part of the CDR3 DNA that was read is TGTGCCAGCAGCCAAACAGGGCCAGCTAACTATGGC.

This clone was seen ten or more times. Read coverage stops 3 residues before the CDR3 terminus; the germline J gene supplies the remainder. The V call is TRBV4-1, the J call TRBJ2-7, with TRBD2 matching over 13 bases. This CDR3 is built from 17 residues. Germline loops: CDR1 MGHRA, CDR2 YSYEKL. The trim removed 1 base at V and 4 bases at J, leaving 7 bases unmatched. The chain's CDR3 is CASSQGSGLAGKYEQYF. The CDR3 bases that were read are TGCGCCAGCAGCCAAGGTTCGGGACTAGCGGGGAAGTACGAG.

This clone was observed a handful of times. The sequenced fragment ends 3 residues before the CDR3 boundary, so the rest is inferred from the germline J gene. The rearrangement uses TRBV7-2 and TRBJ2-7, with D perhaps TRBD1 (5 bases). The CDR3 has 14 residues. The V end was cut by 4 bases, the J end by 6 bases, with 16 bases between. The germline CDR1 and CDR2 sequences are SGHTA and FQGNSA. The sequenced CDR3 bases are TGTGCCAGCAGCTCAACGACAGCGACTTCCGAG. Its translation is CASSSTTATSE. The complete CDR3 protein is CASSSTTATSEQYF.

As for this clone: With the read ending 3 residues before the CDR3 end, the germline J gene is used to fill in that end. The chain carries TRBV19 and TRBJ2-7; no clear D gene. This CDR3 has 14 amino acids. V was pared by 4 bases and J by 1 base, with 11 bases between. CDR1 LNHDA and CDR2 SQIVND come from the germline V gene (reference sequence). CDR3 in amino acids: CASSTPTPSYEQYF. The CDR3 DNA, read in part, is TGTGCCAGTAGTACTCCGACTCCTTCCTACGAG.

This clone was seen more than once but under ten times. A read error may produce the germline difference seen at one junction end. The observed sequence ends 3 residues before the CDR3 terminus, with the missing tail filled in from the germline J gene. This chain uses TRBV7-9 with TRBJ1-1; 10 bases map to TRBD1. The length of the CDR3 is 13 residues. The germline V gene has CDR1 SEHNR and CDR2 FQNEAQ (reference sequence). The DNA read from the CDR3 is TGTTCCAGCAGCGAAGCCGGGACAGGGGAG. Its translation is CSSSEAGTGE. In full, the CDR3 is CSSSEAGTGEAFF.